This T cell receptor beta chain was identified in a study of shared clonotypes between healthy human individuals. Study-level results: Among several donors, roughly 5% of naive CD4 clonotypes were found in common.

Turning to this clone: Its target is unknown. The same CDR3 also results from other DNA sequences found in this sample.

The CDR3 consists of 15 residues. V dropped 0 bases and J dropped 1 base, with 10 bases sitting between them. Looked up from germline, CDR1 is SGHRS and CDR2 is YFSETQ. Profiled with immunoSEQ multiplex PCR; TCRdb holds only in-frame clones, not every one. The sample includes 2,500,000 or so clones, approximately 90% of them seen just once. The receptor's source is a young man in good health. The sample consisted of naive CD4+ T cells sorted from blood. Regarding subset: CD45RA+ positively selected. This rearrangement joins TRBV5-1 to TRBJ1-1; tentatively, D is TRBD1 (6 bases). CDR3 region: CASSLVQGRNTEAFF. The DNA of the CDR3 is TGCGCCAGCAGCTTGGTTCAGGGGCGGAACACTGAAGCTTTCTTT.